The sequence of this T cell receptor (beta chain) was determined in a study of T cell responses to AZD1222 COVID-19 vaccine. Using immunoSEQ multiplex PCR, the repertoire was profiled, and TCRdb retains in-frame clones only, with some absent. The sample yields around 100,000 clones, around 89% seen once. CDR1 is LGHNA, CDR2 YSLEER, per germline. V gave up 5 bases and J gave up 1 base, with 8 bases separating them. There are 13 residues in the CDR3. Sample: peripheral blood, taken on day 0 of AZD1222 vaccination. The chain recombines TRBV4-3 with TRBJ1-1; D remains unclear. The origin of this receptor is an adult in good health. CDR3 nucleotide sequence: TGCGCCAGCAGCTCTCAAAGGAACACTGAAGCTTTCTTT. Translation: CASSSQRNTEAFF.